This TCR beta chain was profiled in a study of T cell responses to AZD1222 COVID-19 vaccine. Findings and limits, study-wide: Among vaccine-associated CD4 TCRs, coverage spanned spike, with dominance at 160-218 and 743-854. Donors, mostly white British, included more females; clonal diversity was possibly underestimated.

Details on this clone: As yet, its antigen is unknown.

The CDR3 length is 16 residues. V trimming: 7 bases; J trimming: 0 bases; junction bases outside the gene matches: 9. The germline V gene encodes CDR1 SGHTA and CDR2 FQGNSA. Repertoires were generated with immunoSEQ multiplex PCR, while TCRdb's copy carries only in-frame clones and drops some. The sample includes approximately 150,000 clones, more than 70% of them seen just once. It was second doses at about 4 or about 12 weeks that were pooled. The material sequenced was peripheral blood, taken 28 days after the second AZD1222 dose. This chain uses TRBV7-2 with TRBJ1-2; 9 bases match TRBD1. The source is an adult who received the AZD1222 COVID-19 vaccine. CDR3 coding DNA: TGTGCCAGCAACCATGGACAGGGGCCCACTAACTATGGCTACACCTTC. Its translation: CASNHGQGPTNYGYTF. Looking up the rest from reference TRBV7-2 and TRBJ1-2 gives the full variable domain: GAGVSQSPSNKVTEKGKDVELRCDPISGHTALYWYRQSLGQGLEFLIYFQGNSAPDKSGLPSDRFSAERTGGSVSTLTIQRTQQEDSAVYLCASNHGQGPTNYGYTFGSGTRLTVV.